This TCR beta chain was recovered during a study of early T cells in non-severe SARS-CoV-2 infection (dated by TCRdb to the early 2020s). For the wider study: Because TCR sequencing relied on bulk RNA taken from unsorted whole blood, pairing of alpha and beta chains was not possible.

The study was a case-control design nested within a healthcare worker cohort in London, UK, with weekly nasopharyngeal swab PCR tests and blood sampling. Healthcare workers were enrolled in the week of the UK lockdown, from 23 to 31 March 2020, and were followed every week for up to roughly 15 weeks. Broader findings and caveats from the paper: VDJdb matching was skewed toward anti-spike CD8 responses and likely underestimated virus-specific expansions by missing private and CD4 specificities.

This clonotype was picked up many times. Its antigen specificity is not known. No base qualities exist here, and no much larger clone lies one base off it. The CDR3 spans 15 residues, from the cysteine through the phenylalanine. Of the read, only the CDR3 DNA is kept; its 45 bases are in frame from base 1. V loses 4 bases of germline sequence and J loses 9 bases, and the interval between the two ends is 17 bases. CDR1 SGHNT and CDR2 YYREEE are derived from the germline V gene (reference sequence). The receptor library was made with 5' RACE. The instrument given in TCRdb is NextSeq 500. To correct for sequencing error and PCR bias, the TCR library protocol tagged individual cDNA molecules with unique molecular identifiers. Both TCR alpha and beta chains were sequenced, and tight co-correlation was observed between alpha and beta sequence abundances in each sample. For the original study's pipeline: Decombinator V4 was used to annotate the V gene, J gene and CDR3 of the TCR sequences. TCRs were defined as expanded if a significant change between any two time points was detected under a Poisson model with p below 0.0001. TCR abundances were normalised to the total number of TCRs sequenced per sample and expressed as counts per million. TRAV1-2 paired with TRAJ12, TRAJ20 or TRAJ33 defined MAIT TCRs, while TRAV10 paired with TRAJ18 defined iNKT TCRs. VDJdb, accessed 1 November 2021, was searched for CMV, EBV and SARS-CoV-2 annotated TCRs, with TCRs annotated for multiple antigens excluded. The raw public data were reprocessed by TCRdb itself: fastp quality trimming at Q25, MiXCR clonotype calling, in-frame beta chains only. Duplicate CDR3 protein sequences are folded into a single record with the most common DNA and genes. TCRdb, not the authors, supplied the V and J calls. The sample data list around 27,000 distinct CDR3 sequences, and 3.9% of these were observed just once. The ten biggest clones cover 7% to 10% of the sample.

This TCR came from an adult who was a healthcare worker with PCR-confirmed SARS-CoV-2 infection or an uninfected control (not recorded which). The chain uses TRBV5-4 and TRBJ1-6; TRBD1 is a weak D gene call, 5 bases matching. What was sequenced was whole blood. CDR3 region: CASSRDRFSSSPLHF. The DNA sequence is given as TGTGCCAGCAGCAGAGACAGATTTTCAAGTTCACCCCTCCACTTT.